These 13 T cell receptor beta chains were all obtained from the same sample, sequenced in a study of T cell changes during pregnancy in multiple sclerosis. The method was immunoSEQ multiplex PCR; TCRdb's version includes in-frame clones alone and lacks a portion of them. Found here are roughly 89,000 clones, around 94% of them singletons; the top ten hold 1.5% to 2%. The material was peripheral blood, obtained after pregnancy. Receptor source: a female donor in good health, enrolled as a control in a pregnancy study.

J is TRBJ1-2 and V is TRBV28, with D possibly being TRBD1 (6 bases). Germline V gene lookup returns CDR1 MDHEN and CDR2 SYDVKM. The V end was cut by 5 bases, the J end by 6 bases, with 19 bases between. CDR3 length: 15 amino acids. The CDR3 sequence is CASSPSAGAGDGYTF. In nucleotides, the CDR3 is TGTGCCAGCAGTCCATCGGCGGGGGCCGGTGATGGCTACACCTTC.

The chain recombines TRBV11-3 with TRBJ2-1; TRBD2 matches 9 bases. CDR3 length: 14 amino acids. Germline-derived CDR1 and CDR2 are SGHNT and YENEEA. V lost 3 bases and J lost 7; bases outside the gene matches: 4. CDR3 sequence: CASSFGLAGNEQFF. In DNA form, the CDR3 reads TGTGCCAGCAGCTTTGGGCTAGCGGGAAATGAGCAGTTCTTC. Full variable domain (outside the CDR3, taken from reference TRBV11-3 and TRBJ2-1): EAGVVQSPRYKIIEKKQPVAFWCNPISGHNTLYWYLQNLGQGPELLIRYENEEAVDDSQLPKDRFSAERLKGVDSTLKIQPAELGDSAVYLCASSFGLAGNEQFFGPGTRLTVL.

V is TRBV19 and J is TRBJ1-2; TRBD1 is a possible D gene (5 bases). V was clipped by 3 bases and J by 7 bases, with 9 bases between them. CDR1 is LNHDA and CDR2 is SQIVND in the germline V gene (reference sequence). The CDR3 covers 12 residues. The CDR3 DNA sequence: TGTGCCAGTAGTATGGCAGGGCTTGGCTACACCTTC. It encodes CASSMAGLGYTF.

The chain has TRBV21-1 and TRBJ2-3; the table's D call, TRBD1, has no DNA check behind it. TRBV21-1 is tagged as a pseudogene. This CDR3 region has 13 residues. The CDR3 loop is CASSKGAPDTQYF. Here the CDR3 DNA reads TGTGCCTCGAGCAAGGGGGCTCCAGATACGCAGTATTTT.

This clone was seen once. The rearrangement uses TRBV6-6 and TRBJ2-3; D is possibly TRBD2 (6 bases). The CDR3 covers 13 residues. V lost 9 bases, J lost 1 base, and 11 bases lay in between. The V gene's germline CDR1 is MNHNY and CDR2 SVGAGI (reference sequence). The CDR3 reads CARGSGGTDTQYF. The CDR3 DNA reads TGTGCCAGGGGCTCGGGAGGCACAGATACGCAGTATTTT.

The V call is TRBV29-1, the J call TRBJ2-7; 8 nucleotides line up with TRBD2. V trimming: 3 bases; J trimming: 6 bases; junction bases outside the gene matches: 7. Germline V gene lookup returns CDR1 SQVTM and CDR2 ANQGSEA. The CDR3 is made up of 13 amino acids. Here the CDR3 reads CSVDTAGVGEQYF. The CDR3 nucleotides read TGCAGCGTTGACACAGCGGGAGTGGGCGAGCAGTACTTC.

CDR3 bases: TGTGCCAGCAGTTACTCTCCGGGACACCTGGGCCCAGATACGCAGTATTTT. Translated, it gives CASSYSPGHLGPDTQYF. V usage is TRBV27 and J usage is TRBJ2-3; maybe TRBD1 (6 bases). The germline gives CDR1 MNHEY, CDR2 SMNVEV (reference sequence). CDR3 length equals 17 residues. With 4 bases removed from V and 4 bases from J, the gap between germline ends came to 21 bases.

This clone was detected once. The chain is built from TRBV11-1 and TRBJ2-1, with 14 bases matching TRBD2. The CDR3 is made up of 15 amino acids. The germline gives CDR1 SGHAT, CDR2 FQDESV (reference sequence). Trimming at V came to 6 bases and at J to 5 bases, leaving 3 bases not matched to a gene. The DNA of the CDR3 is TGTGCCAGCAGGTTGGGACTAGCGGGAGACAATGAGCAGTTCTTC. Translation gives CASRLGLAGDNEQFF.

V usage is TRBV6-5 and J usage is TRBJ1-4; the D is unclear. Germline V gives CDR1 MNHEY, CDR2 SVGAGI. Trimming took off 10 bases at V and 4 bases at J, with 13 bases between the two ends. CDR3 length equals 13 residues. CDR3 sequence: CATSRSYNEKLFF. Written as DNA, the CDR3 is TGTGCCACCTCACGGAGTTATAATGAAAAACTGTTTTTT.

This chain links TRBV5-6 with TRBJ2-1; D may be TRBD1 (6 bases). The germline CDR1 and CDR2 sequences are SGHDT and YYEEEE. V shed 1 base and J shed 0 bases, with 8 bases lying between them. CDR3 size: 15 residues. CDR3 sequence reads: CASSLTGLSYNEQFF. CDR3 in DNA: TGTGCCAGCAGCTTGACAGGGCTCTCCTACAATGAGCAGTTCTTC.

This clone came up once. The genes are TRBV6-5 and TRBJ2-7; D is perhaps TRBD2 (6 bases). Germline V gene lookup returns CDR1 MNHEY and CDR2 SVGAGI. CDR3 length: 14 amino acids. V was clipped by 6 bases and J by 3 bases, with 15 bases between them. CDR3 loop: CASRTGTALYEQYF. CDR3 sequence (DNA): TGTGCCAGCAGGACCGGGACTGCCCTCTACGAGCAGTACTTC.

The chain carries TRBV29-1 and TRBJ1-2; no clear D gene. V lost 4 bases to trimming and J lost 3 bases, with 15 bases between them. The CDR3 contains 14 residues. Germline CDR1 SQVTM, CDR2 ANQGSEA. The CDR3 protein is CSVGQGLGDYGYTF. DNA of the CDR3: TGCAGCGTTGGTCAAGGTCTTGGAGACTATGGCTACACCTTC. The full variable domain, with the rest looked up from reference TRBV29-1 and TRBJ1-2, is SAVISQKPSRDICQRGTSLTIQCQVDSQVTMMFWYRQQPGQSLTLIATANQGSEATYESGFVIDKFPISRPNLTFSTLTVSNMSPEDSSIYLCSVGQGLGDYGYTFGSGTRLTVV.

The chain employs TRBV2 and TRBJ2-7; 8 nucleotides match TRBD1. Per the germline V gene, CDR1 is SNHLY and CDR2 is FYNNEI. The CDR3 runs to 16 residues. V was clipped by 2 bases and J by 2 bases; unmatched bases: 8. The CDR3 loop reads CASSESLGQVPYEQYF. The CDR3 DNA reads TGTGCCAGCAGTGAATCGTTGGGACAGGTACCCTACGAGCAGTACTTC. The full variable domain, completed using reference TRBV2 and TRBJ2-7, is EPEVTQTPSHQVTQMGQEVILRCVPISNHLYFYWYRQILGQKVEFLVSFYNNEISEKSEIFDDQFSVERPDGSNFTLKIRSTKLEDSAMYFCASSESLGQVPYEQYFGPGTRLTVT.